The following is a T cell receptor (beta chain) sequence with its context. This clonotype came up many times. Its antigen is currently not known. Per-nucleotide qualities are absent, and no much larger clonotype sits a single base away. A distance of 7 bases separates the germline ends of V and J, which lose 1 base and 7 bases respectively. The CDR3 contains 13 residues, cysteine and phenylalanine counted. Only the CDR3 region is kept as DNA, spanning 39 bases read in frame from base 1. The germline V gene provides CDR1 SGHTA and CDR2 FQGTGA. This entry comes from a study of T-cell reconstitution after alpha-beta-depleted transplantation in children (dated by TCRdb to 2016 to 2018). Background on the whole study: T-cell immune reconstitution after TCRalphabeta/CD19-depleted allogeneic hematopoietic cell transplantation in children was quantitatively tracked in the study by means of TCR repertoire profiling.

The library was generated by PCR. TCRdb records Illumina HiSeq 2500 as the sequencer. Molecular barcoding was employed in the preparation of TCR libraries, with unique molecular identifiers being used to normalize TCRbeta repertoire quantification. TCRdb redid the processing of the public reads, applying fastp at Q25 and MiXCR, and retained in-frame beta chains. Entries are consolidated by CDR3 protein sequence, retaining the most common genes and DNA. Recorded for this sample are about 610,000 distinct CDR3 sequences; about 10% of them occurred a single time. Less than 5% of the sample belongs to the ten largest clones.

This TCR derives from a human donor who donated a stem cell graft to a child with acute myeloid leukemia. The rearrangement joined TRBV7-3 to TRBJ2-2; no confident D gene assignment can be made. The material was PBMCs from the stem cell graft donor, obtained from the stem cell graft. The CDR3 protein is CASSLIMGGELFF. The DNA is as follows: TGTGCCAGCAGCTTAATCATGGGCGGGGAGCTGTTTTTT.